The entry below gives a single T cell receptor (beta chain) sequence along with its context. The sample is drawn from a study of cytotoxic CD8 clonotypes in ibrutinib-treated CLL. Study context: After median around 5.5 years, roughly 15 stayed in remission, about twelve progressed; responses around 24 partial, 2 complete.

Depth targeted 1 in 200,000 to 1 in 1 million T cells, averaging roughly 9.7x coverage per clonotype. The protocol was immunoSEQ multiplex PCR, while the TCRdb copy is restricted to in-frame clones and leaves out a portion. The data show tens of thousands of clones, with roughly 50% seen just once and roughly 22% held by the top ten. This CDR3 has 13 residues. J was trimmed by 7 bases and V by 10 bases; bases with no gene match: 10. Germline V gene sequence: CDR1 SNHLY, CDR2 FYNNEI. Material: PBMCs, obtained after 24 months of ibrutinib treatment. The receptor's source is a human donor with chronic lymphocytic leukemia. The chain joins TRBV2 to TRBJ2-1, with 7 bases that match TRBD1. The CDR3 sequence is CANGQVPGNEQFF. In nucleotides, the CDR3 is TGTGCCAACGGACAGGTCCCGGGGAATGAGCAGTTCTTC.